The 28 T cell receptor beta chains given below trace back to one sample, sequenced in a study of shared clonotypes between healthy human individuals. Sequenced by immunoSEQ multiplex PCR; TCRdb stores in-frame clones only, minus some. The top ten hold roughly 0.1% of the sample, which has about 650,000 clones, roughly 96% seen once. In the naive CD8 group, cells lacked CD45RO and were positively selected for CCR7, so terminally differentiated effector memory CD45RA+ cells were left out. The sequencing input was naive CD8+ T cells sorted from blood. The receptors here all came from a young woman in good health.

The chain recombines TRBV6-1 with TRBJ2-7; D assignment may be TRBD1 or TRBD2 (5 bases each). The CDR3 length is 14 residues. Per the germline V gene, CDR1 is MNHNS and CDR2 is SASEGT. V was clipped by 2 bases and J by 3 bases, with 11 bases between them. CDR3 residues: CASSERRGVYEQYF. Here the CDR3 DNA reads TGTGCCAGCAGTGAACGGAGAGGGGTCTACGAGCAGTACTTC.

The V gene is TRBV5-6, the J gene TRBJ2-1; no firm D call. The CDR3 length is 15 residues. CDR1 is SGHDT, CDR2 YYEEEE, per germline. V was cut by 4 bases and J by 0 bases, with 11 bases left in between. As DNA, the CDR3 is TGTGCCAGCAGCCCAGGACGCAACTCCTACAATGAGCAGTTCTTC. Amino acids: CASSPGRNSYNEQFF.

V and J are TRBV13 and TRBJ2-1; no definite D call. The CDR3 is made up of 13 amino acids. Germline CDR1 reads PRHDT; CDR2 reads FYEKMQ (reference sequence). V lost 1 base and J 10 bases, leaving 11 bases between the germline ends. The DNA for the CDR3 is TGTGCCAGCAGCTTAGCCCCGGAAGAAGAGCAGTTCTTC. Translation gives CASSLAPEEEQFF.

The rearrangement uses TRBV5-1 and TRBJ2-3; TRBD2 is a possible D gene (6 bases). Germline V gene sequence: CDR1 SGHRS, CDR2 YFSETQ. The CDR3 runs 14 residues. The V gene lost 7 bases and the J gene lost 0 bases, with 12 bases spanning the gap. The CDR3: CASDSGGSTDTQYF. CDR3 nucleotide sequence: TGCGCCAGCGATAGCGGAGGGAGCACAGATACGCAGTATTTT.

The table lists this clone with a few counts. V and J are TRBV2 and TRBJ1-1; D remains ambiguous. The CDR3 runs 14 residues. CDR1 is SNHLY and CDR2 is FYNNEI in the germline V gene. Trimming took off 2 bases at V and 3 bases at J, with 10 bases between the two ends. The CDR3 sequence is CASSEMTPYTEAFF. Here the CDR3 DNA reads TGTGCCAGCAGTGAAATGACTCCGTACACTGAAGCTTTCTTT.

The sample holds one count of this clone. The rearrangement joins TRBV7-6 to TRBJ1-1; 7 positions match TRBD1. CDR3 length equals 16 residues. After removal of 5 bases from V and 0 bases from J, the junction contained 9 bases not matched to a gene. The germline CDR1 and CDR2 sequences are SGHVS and FNYEAQ. In nucleotides, the CDR3 is TGTGCCAGCAGCCCTGGGACAGACTTAATGAACACTGAAGCTTTCTTT. Translated, it gives CASSPGTDLMNTEAFF. Combining the CDR3 with reference TRBV7-6 and TRBJ1-1 gives the whole variable domain GAGVSQSPRYKVTKRGQDVALRCDPISGHVSLYWYRQALGQGPEFLTYFNYEAQQDKSGLPNDRFSAERPEGSISTLTIQRTEQRDSAMYRCASSPGTDLMNTEAFFGQGTRLTVV.

The genes are TRBV11-2 and TRBJ1-1; no reliable D call. CDR1 is SGHAT, CDR2 FQNNGV, per germline. There are 18 residues in the CDR3. Trimming cost V 0 bases and J 5 bases, with 22 bases left between them. In nucleotides, the CDR3 is TGTGCCAGCAGCTTAGATTTGTCTCCGGGTCCCAAGGCAACTGAAGCTTTCTTT. Protein sequence: CASSLDLSPGPKATEAFF.

In this sample, this clone turned up once. The rearrangement joins TRBV28 to TRBJ1-1, with D perhaps matching TRBD1 (5 bases). Per germline, CDR1 MDHEN and CDR2 SYDVKM. The CDR3 is 14 residues long. V was clipped by 3 bases and J by 1 base, with 9 bases between them. CDR3 coding DNA: TGTGCCAGCAGTTTGATGACAGCGAACACTGAAGCTTTCTTT. Translation: CASSLMTANTEAFF.

The genes are TRBV6-1 and TRBJ2-1; 9 nucleotides line up with TRBD2. Germline V gene lookup returns CDR1 MNHNS and CDR2 SASEGT. The CDR3 extends over 14 amino acids. J gave up 4 bases and V 7 bases, and 5 bases lay outside the gene matches. CDR3 loop: CASTTSGPYNEQFF. The CDR3 DNA reads TGTGCCAGCACTACTAGCGGGCCGTACAATGAGCAGTTCTTC.

The genes are TRBV4-1 and TRBJ2-7; TRBD2 matches at 8 bases. V shed 3 bases, J shed 2 bases, and the junction held 6 bases outside the gene matches. Germline CDR1 is MGHRA and CDR2 is YSYEKL. The CDR3 extends over 15 amino acids. The CDR3 loop is CASSQGLVVTYEQYF. The CDR3 region has the DNA TGCGCCAGCAGCCAGGGACTAGTTGTTACCTACGAGCAGTACTTC.

The chain recombines TRBV30 with TRBJ2-5; 12 nucleotides align to TRBD1. With 0 bases clipped from V and 11 bases from J, the junction kept 7 bases outside the gene matches. Germline V gives CDR1 GTSNPN, CDR2 SVGIG (reference sequence). There are 14 residues in the CDR3. CDR3 DNA sequence: TGTGCCTGGAGTGTAGGGACAGGGGGCAGGGAGCAGTACTTC. This codes for CAWSVGTGGREQYF.

CDR3 amino acids: CASFSGASNQPQHF. The CDR3 nucleotides read TGTGCCAGCTTTTCAGGGGCGAGCAATCAGCCCCAGCATTTT. The V gene is TRBV19, the J gene TRBJ1-5; weak D call: TRBD1 (6 bases). Germline lookup yields CDR1 LNHDA and CDR2 SQIVND (reference sequence). CDR3 size: 14 residues. The germline V and J ends were trimmed by 9 bases and 1 base, with 13 bases remaining between them.

The rearrangement uses TRBV2 and TRBJ1-1, with D maybe TRBD1 (6 bases). The CDR3 sequence is 17 residues long. V lost 5 bases, J lost 1 base, and 20 bases lay in between. Looked up from germline, CDR1 is SNHLY and CDR2 is FYNNEI. The CDR3 region has the DNA TGTGCCAGCAGTCTAGTGAGGCTAGGGGACAAGAACACTGAAGCTTTCTTT. Protein product: CASSLVRLGDKNTEAFF. The full variable domain, rest sourced from reference TRBV2 and TRBJ1-1, is EPEVTQTPSHQVTQMGQEVILRCVPISNHLYFYWYRQILGQKVEFLVSFYNNEISEKSEIFDDQFSVERPDGSNFTLKIRSTKLEDSAMYFCASSLVRLGDKNTEAFFGQGTRLTVV.

This chain uses TRBV7-9 with TRBJ2-7, with D perhaps being TRBD1 or TRBD2 (5 bases each). There are 12 residues in the CDR3. V dropped 5 bases and J dropped 3 bases, with 8 bases sitting between them. Germline V gene sequence: CDR1 SEHNR, CDR2 FQNEAQ (reference sequence). The CDR3 region has the DNA TGTGCCAGCAGCATTGGGGGCTACGAGCAGTACTTC. Amino acids: CASSIGGYEQYF.

V is TRBV9 and J is TRBJ2-1; no clear D gene. The V gene lost 0 bases and the J gene lost 0 bases, with 7 bases spanning the gap. This CDR3 contains 15 residues. Per germline, CDR1 SGDLS and CDR2 YYNGEE. The CDR3 region is CASSVDTGSYNEQFF. The CDR3 DNA reads TGTGCCAGCAGCGTAGATACGGGCTCCTACAATGAGCAGTTCTTC.

In the case of this clone: Other DNA sequences in this sample translate to the same CDR3. This chain joins TRBV27 and TRBJ2-7; D uncertain. From germline, CDR1 is MNHEY and CDR2 SMNVEV (reference sequence). Trimming shortened V by 5 bases and J by 3 bases, and 11 bases separated the two germline ends. The CDR3 totals 13 residues. CDR3 sequence reads: CASSPGPRYEQYF. In nucleotides, the CDR3 is TGTGCCAGCAGTCCCGGACCCCGCTACGAGCAGTACTTC.

This clone has a single count. V and J are TRBV9 and TRBJ2-7, with D possibly matching TRBD1 (6 bases). The CDR3 has 16 residues. The V gene's germline CDR1 is SGDLS and CDR2 YYNGEE. Trimming stripped 0 bases from V and 2 bases from J, with 15 bases between. CDR3 protein: CASSVDAGTLTYEQYF. The CDR3 DNA reads TGTGCCAGCAGCGTAGACGCCGGGACATTGACCTACGAGCAGTACTTC.

The DNA of the CDR3 is TGTGCCAGCAGTCCGAGTCCCGGGACAGGGGCTGGGGAGCAGTTCTTC. Encoded protein: CASSPSPGTGAGEQFF. The chain has TRBV27 and TRBJ2-1, with 10 bases matching TRBD1. Per germline, CDR1 MNHEY and CDR2 SMNVEV (reference sequence). There are 16 residues in the CDR3. Trimming removed 5 bases from V and 10 bases from J; junction bases left unmatched: 14.

The genes are TRBV27 and TRBJ1-2; D gene uncertain. Trimming cost V 0 bases and J 5 bases, with 13 bases left between them. CDR1 is MNHEY and CDR2 is SMNVEV in the germline V gene (reference sequence). The CDR3 is made up of 15 amino acids. CDR3 in DNA: TGTGCCAGCAGTTTATCGGCGGCATTTGTGTATGGCTACACCTTC. It specifies CASSLSAAFVYGYTF.

The chain employs TRBV27 and TRBJ2-1; 11 bases match TRBD2. Trimming cost V 3 bases and J 4 bases; bases outside gene matches: 5. CDR1 is MNHEY and CDR2 is SMNVEV in the germline V gene (reference sequence). The CDR3 runs to 16 residues. The CDR3 sequence: CASSFGTSGTYNEQFF. In DNA form, the CDR3 reads TGTGCCAGCAGTTTCGGGACTAGCGGAACATACAATGAGCAGTTCTTC.

In this sample, this clone turned up once. The V call is TRBV2, the J call TRBJ1-1; 7 bases align to TRBD1. Trimming took 7 bases from V and 3 from J; bases not matched to a gene: 5. Germline CDR1 SNHLY, CDR2 FYNNEI. There are 13 residues in the CDR3. CDR3 nucleotides: TGTGCCAGCACACAGGGGCGTCACACTGAAGCTTTCTTT. It encodes CASTQGRHTEAFF.

The rearrangement links TRBV7-9 to TRBJ2-1; D is uncertain. The CDR3 consists of 12 residues. Trimming removed 6 bases at V and 0 bases at J, with 3 bases between. Germline V gene data show CDR1 as SEHNR and CDR2 as FQNEAQ (reference sequence). The CDR3 nucleotides are TGTGCCAGCAGGAGCTCCTACAATGAGCAGTTCTTC. It yields the protein CASRSSYNEQFF.

The V gene is TRBV7-3, the J gene TRBJ1-1; a possible D gene is TRBD1 (5 bases). The germline V gene has CDR1 SGHTA and CDR2 FQGTGA. The CDR3 is 13 amino acids. The ends were cut back, 4 bases at V and 1 base at J, with 7 bases in the middle. The CDR3 loop reads CASSYGQNTEAFF. The DNA for the CDR3 is TGTGCCAGCAGCTACGGACAGAACACTGAAGCTTTCTTT.

This rearrangement joins TRBV2 to TRBJ2-7, with 10 positions matching TRBD2. V lost 7 bases, J lost 4 bases, and 19 bases stayed unmatched. Germline CDR1 and CDR2: SNHLY and FYNNEI. The CDR3 length is 18 residues. The CDR3 DNA reads TGTGCCAGCACTAACCCCCTAGCGGGAGTCCCAGGGTCTTACGAGCAGTACTTC. It is translated as CASTNPLAGVPGSYEQYF.

The chain uses TRBV28 and TRBJ1-2; D is ambiguous. The V gene lost 8 bases and the J gene lost 4 bases, with 11 bases spanning the gap. This CDR3 is 12 amino acids long. From germline, CDR1 is MDHEN and CDR2 SYDVKM. Written as DNA, the CDR3 is TGTGCCAGCCGCCCGGGAACCTATGGCTACACCTTC. This sequence encodes CASRPGTYGYTF.

CDR3 region: CASSLAFRDDEQYF. The CDR3 DNA reads as TGTGCCAGCAGCCTCGCGTTTCGGGACGACGAGCAGTACTTC. V usage is TRBV5-6 and J usage is TRBJ2-7; possibly TRBD1 or TRBD2 for D (5 bases each). Germline V gene sequence: CDR1 SGHDT, CDR2 YYEEEE. The CDR3 spans 14 residues. The V end lost 4 bases, the J end lost 5 bases, and 16 bases lay between the germline ends. Full variable domain (missing parts from reference TRBV5-6 and TRBJ2-7): DAGVTQSPTHLIKTRGQQVTLRCSPKSGHDTVSWYQQALGQGPQFIFQYYEEEERQRGNFPDRFSGHQFPNYSSELNVNALLLGDSALYLCASSLAFRDDEQYFGPGTRLTVT.

The chain has TRBV4-2 and TRBJ1-2, with D tentatively TRBD1 (6 bases). Trimming pared 3 bases from V and 0 bases from J, leaving 8 bases between. CDR1 and CDR2 from the germline V gene are LGHNA and YNFKEQ. The CDR3 runs 14 residues. The CDR3 loop reads CASSQRTANYGYTF. CDR3 DNA sequence: TGTGCCAGCAGCCAGCGGACAGCTAACTATGGCTACACCTTC.

The J gene is TRBJ1-5, the V gene TRBV27; unclear D gene. Looked up from germline, CDR1 is MNHEY and CDR2 is SMNVEV (reference sequence). This CDR3 has 12 amino acids. The germline V and J ends were trimmed by 8 bases and 9 bases, with 14 bases remaining between them. The CDR3 bases are TGTGCCAGCGGAGAGGGCGGATTGCCCCAGCATTTT. Protein product: CASGEGGLPQHF.